This T cell receptor beta chain originates from a study of blood T cell repertoires in COVID-19. Study as a whole: Nucleic acid was either cDNA or gDNA, and it came from T cells, B-cell-depleted T cells, or PBMCs.

Grouping used clinical history reported by participants in a survey and questionnaire. Recovered status applied to Cohort 3 donors who had two consecutive negative PCRs. It also applied to those with clearance or with symptom resolution. The assay was immunoSEQ multiplex PCR, and TCRdb's table has in-frame clones only and misses some. Of some 200,000 clones in the sample, 65% to 90% were seen once. The V end lost 5 bases, the J end lost 0 bases, and 11 bases lay between the germline ends. Germline-derived CDR1 and CDR2 are MDHEN and SYDVKM. The CDR3 runs 15 residues. This clonotype was obtained from a man in his forties who had recovered from COVID-19. The chain combines TRBV28 with TRBJ2-1; possible D gene TRBD2, 5 bases. Specimen: PBMCs or T cells enriched from blood (not recorded which). The CDR3 DNA reads TGTGCCAGCAGTCCGACGGGAAGCTCCTACAATGAGCAGTTCTTC. Translating gives CASSPTGSSYNEQFF.